The sequence of this T cell receptor beta chain was determined in a study of beta chain features in type 1 diabetes. Germline V lookup: CDR1 MDHEN, CDR2 SYDVKM. The CDR3 loop spans 15 amino acids. The V end was cut by 2 bases, the J end by 9 bases, with 17 bases between. The entirety of the isolated RNA underwent reverse transcription, so expressed TCRB transcripts were sequenced. The read count averaged about 3.6 million across naive, central memory and regulatory T cell samples. Only in-frame clones appear in the TCRdb table, and some are missing; sequencing was by immunoSEQ multiplex PCR. Altogether more than 95,000 clones are present, approximately 30% being singletons, with the ten largest covering roughly 0.58%. This clone was seen a few times. Its target is not known. Findings of the study overall: People with Type 1 diabetes carried modestly yet significantly shorter TCRB CDR3s in all four CD4+ subsets.

The clonotype comes from a woman aged 18-35 years with type 1 diabetes. The chain couples TRBV28 to TRBJ2-1, with D possibly being TRBD2 (7 bases). The sequenced sample consisted of central memory CD4+ T cells from blood. CDR3 nucleotide sequence: TGTGCCAGCAGTTTAAGGGGGGGGGACCAGGGTGAGCAGTTCTTC. The encoded protein is CASSLRGGDQGEQFF.